These T cell receptor beta chains were read from a single sample in a study of cytomegalovirus exposure and HLA in healthy donors. Sequencing was performed with immunoSEQ multiplex PCR; in TCRdb, only in-frame clones are kept and a portion is missing. This table has approximately 180,000 clones, 70% to 80% appearing once. What was sequenced was PBMCs. Receptor source: a woman aged 25 to 39 in good health and CMV-seropositive. CDR3s leave out the opening cysteine and the closing phenylalanine or tryptophan. Each record gives: J gene, V gene, clone size, CDR3 protein. Some rows mark clone size as missing; the rest say once, few, many or name a class of expanded clone.

TRBJ2-3 TRBV6-1 once ASSELGVSSPDTQY
TRBJ1-1 TRBV5-1 NA ASSLDPGDGMNTEAF
TRBJ1-5 TRBV5-6 NA ASSLASGEGVNQPQH
TRBJ1-1 TRBV11-2 NA ASSLGQGNTEAF
TRBJ2-3 TRBV10-3 few AGGGGPTDTQY
TRBJ1-1 TRBV18 NA ASSPSGTYTEAF
TRBJ2-7 TRBV7-2 NA ASSVADLAGDFSYEQY
TRBJ1-2 TRBV2 few ASRPDIPGKYGYT
TRBJ1-1 TRBV6-6 NA ASSYPDTEAF
TRBJ1-5 TRBV9 NA ALPPRTGSMWNQPQH
TRBJ1-3 TRBV11-2 NA ASSKQPGHNSGNTIY
TRBJ2-7 TRBV4-1 NA ASSQEPRDSYEQY
TRBJ2-3 TRBV5-1 NA ASSLESGSVDTQY
NA TRBV6-5 NA ASSFRYEQY
TRBJ2-1 TRBV19 NA ASSYDNYNEQF
TRBJ2-1 TRBV27 NA ASSILAGSSYNEQF
TRBJ2-5 TRBV5-1 NA ASSLPGLAGGEKETQY
TRBJ1-3 TRBV27 NA ASSLYTGSAIY
TRBJ1-5 TRBV7-9 NA ASSYNDQPQH
TRBJ1-1 TRBV5-1 NA ASRIPGVGARDTEAF
TRBJ1-2 TRBV5-6 NA ASSSGTGGLNYGYT
TRBJ2-3 TRBV5-1 NA ASSLDRVPAIDTQY
TRBJ1-2 TRBV20-1 once SARVTGGYT
TRBJ1-2 TRBV28 NA ASSLVGQGSKNYGYT
TRBJ1-1 TRBV20-1 once SAGGVTEAF
TRBJ2-1 TRBV6-1 NA ASENVAGGNEQF
TRBJ1-2 TRBV7-3 NA ASNPTGAVPYGYT
TRBJ2-5 TRBV29-1 NA SVVGSYQETQY
TRBJ1-5 TRBV4-1 NA ASSQQGGGNQPQH
TRBJ1-1 TRBV2 NA ASSERTGRRNTEAF
TRBJ2-1 TRBV5-3 NA ARSALLAGEANEQF
TRBJ2-2 TRBV27 few ASSLIRGPVGELF
TRBJ2-5 TRBV19 NA ASSIGAETQY
TRBJ1-2 TRBV18 NA ASSPVQESFYGYT
TRBJ2-3 TRBV6-1 NA ASRPLDADTQY
TRBJ2-7 TRBV25-1 few ASSGHGDYEQY
TRBJ2-7 TRBV5-4 few ASRRLETYEQY
TRBJ2-2 TRBV5-1 NA ASRLVAGGELF